This T cell receptor (beta chain) was observed in a study of blood T cell repertoires in COVID-19. Study information: Researchers got acute and convalescent COVID-19 samples from the United States, Italy and Spain. PBMCs, B-cell-depleted T cells, or T cells were the source of the cDNA or gDNA that made up the material.

There are 15 residues in the CDR3. Trimming removed 2 bases at V and 4 bases at J, with 11 bases between. Germline V gives CDR1 MGHDK, CDR2 SYGVNS. Only one count was recorded for this clone. As processed by the authors: Researchers report that nucleated cell counts were estimated from reference gene primer amplification. Measured with immunoSEQ multiplex PCR; TCRdb has only the in-frame clones, and not every one. Clone size and V and J calls were adopted from that table, with D and trimming inferred from the DNA. The sample contains 250,000 to 300,000 clones, about nine tenths of which appear only once.

The TCR comes from a woman aged 25-40 years who had recovered from COVID-19. The specimen was peripheral blood. This chain links TRBV25-1 with TRBJ2-2; D is possibly TRBD1 (5 bases). For the CDR3, the DNA is TGTGCCAGCAGTGAACTTCAGGGCGGCACCGGGGAGCTGTTTTTT. It yields the protein CASSELQGGTGELFF.